Listed below are T cell receptor beta chains from one sample, sequenced in a study of PD-1 blockade in mismatch repair-deficient tumors. Using immunoSEQ multiplex PCR, the repertoire was profiled, and TCRdb retains in-frame clones only, with some absent. The sample contains some 120,000 clones, around nine tenths of which appear only once. Sequencing used peripheral blood, obtained about 17 months after starting pembrolizumab. Source of these receptors: an adult with mismatch repair-deficient cancer. Both conserved end residues are part of each CDR3. Fields, in order: V gene, CDR3 length, J gene, D gene, clone size, CDR3 DNA, CDR3 protein. A D gene is named only where the DNA matches it firmly. Clone size is not always given. Where it is, it says once, few, many or a class for expanded clones.

>TRBV5-5|15|TRBJ2-7|-|-
TGTGCCAGCTGCCCCGACACACTACGTGGCTACGAGCAGTACTTC
CASCPDTLRGYEQYF
>TRBV5-4|14|TRBJ1-2|-|-
TGTGCCAGCAGCTTGAGGGGGGCTAACTATGGCTATACCTTC
CASSLRGANYGYTF
>TRBV28|15|TRBJ2-7|-|-
TGTGCCAGCAGTGCCGCCAGGGTTCGGTTCTACGAGCAGTACTTC
CASSAARVRFYEQYF
>TRBV5-8|15|TRBJ2-1|-|medium-sized
TGTGCCAGCAGCCCTGGGACTGTAATGGACAATGAGCAGTTCTTC
CASSPGTVMDNEQFF
>TRBV18|13|TRBJ2-7|-|-
TGTGCCAGCTCACCACCGGAATCCTACGAGCAGTACTTC
CASSPPESYEQYF
>TRBV9|15|TRBJ2-7|TRBD2|-
TGTGCCAGCAGCGTAGACCTGGGACTAGCGTCCGAGCAGTACTTC
CASSVDLGLASEQYF
>TRBV5-1|15|TRBJ2-7|-|-
TGCGCCAGCAGCCCCACCCCTCGGGGGTCGGACGAGCAGTACTTC
CASSPTPRGSDEQYF
>TRBV30|14|TRBJ1-3|-|few
TGTGCCTGGCTTATGGGGAGATCTGGAAACACCATATATTTT
CAWLMGRSGNTIYF
>TRBV25-1|13|TRBJ1-5|-|-
TGTGCCAGCAGTGAAGGGTATAATCAGCCCCAGCATTTT
CASSEGYNQPQHF
>TRBV28|14|TRBJ2-5|-|-
TGTGCCAGCAGTCTGACCGGGACTTGGGAGACCCAGTACTTC
CASSLTGTWETQYF
>TRBV6-1|15|TRBJ2-7|-|-
TGTGCCAGCAGTGAGTTATTTTCCGGGAACTACGAGCAGTACTTC
CASSELFSGNYEQYF
>TRBV4-3|16|TRBJ2-6|-|-
TGCGCCAGCAGCCAAGATCGGTTGCGCGGGGCCAACGTCCTGACTTTC
CASSQDRLRGANVLTF
>TRBV2|12|TRBJ2-5|TRBD1|once
TGTGCCAGCAGCACAGGGGGGGAGACCCAGTACTTC
CASSTGGETQYF
>TRBV5-4|14|TRBJ2-1|-|-
TGTGCCAGCACCCCACGGGGGTATCTCAATGAGCAGTTCTTC
CASTPRGYLNEQFF
>TRBV14|14|TRBJ2-7|TRBD1|-
TGTGCCAGCAGCGGACAGGAAACTGGATACGAGCAGTACTTC
CASSGQETGYEQYF
>TRBV7-8|17|TRBJ2-7|-|-
TGTGCCAGCAGAGTTTTGGGGAGAGGCGATCCTTGGTACGAGCAGTACTTC
CASRVLGRGDPWYEQYF
>TRBV27|14|TRBJ2-5|-|once
TGTGCCAGCAGTTTACTGGGCAGCCAAGAGACCCAGTACTTC
CASSLLGSQETQYF
>TRBV12-5|12|TRBJ2-1|TRBD2|-
TGTGCTAGTGGTTTGGGACTAGCGGGAGTTTTCTTC
CASGLGLAGVFF
>TRBV15|18|TRBJ2-6|-|-
TGTGCCACCAGCAGAGTGGGGGACACGACAACTGGGGCCAACGTCCTGACTTTC
CATSRVGDTTTGANVLTF
>TRBV19|15|TRBJ1-1|-|-
TGTGCCACATCCGAAGATTGGGGGTTCAACACTGAAGCTTTCTTT
CATSEDWGFNTEAFF
>TRBV25-1|13|TRBJ2-1|TRBD2|-
TGTGCCAGCAGTGCTAGCGGATACAATGAGCAGTTCTTC
CASSASGYNEQFF
>TRBV29-1|12|TRBJ2-3|-|-
TGCAGCCTTTTCCCGGGCACAGATACGCAGTATTTT
CSLFPGTDTQYF
>TRBV6-1|12|TRBJ1-2|TRBD1|-
TGTGCCAGCAAAACAGGGGGCAGGGGCTACACCTTC
CASKTGGRGYTF
>TRBV11-2|15|TRBJ2-5|TRBD1|-
TGTGCCAGCAGCCATAAGACAGGGGCCCAAGAGACCCAGTACTTC
CASSHKTGAQETQYF
>TRBV4-1|18|TRBJ2-7|-|once
TGCGCCAGCAGCCAACTCCCACTTACGGGGGGCCGATCCCACGAGCAGTACTTC
CASSQLPLTGGRSHEQYF
>TRBV4-3|16|TRBJ2-3|TRBD1|-
TGCGCCAGCAGCCAGGGGACCGGGACAGGGCTCGTTATGCAGTATTTT
CASSQGTGTGLVMQYF
>TRBV18|14|TRBJ2-7|-|few
TGTGCCAGCTCACGCTGGACACCCCCCTACGAGCAGTACTTC
CASSRWTPPYEQYF
>TRBV5-1|14|TRBJ2-7|-|-
TGCGCCAGCAGCTTCGACAGCCAGGACTACGAGCAGTACTTC
CASSFDSQDYEQYF
>TRBV7-9|16|TRBJ2-5|TRBD2|-
TGTGCCAGCAGCCACCGGACTAGCGGAGCCCAAGAGACCCAGTACTTC
CASSHRTSGAQETQYF
>TRBV2|14|TRBJ2-5|-|-
TGTGCCAGCCGGGAACAGGGCGGGGGAGAGACCCAGTACTTC
CASREQGGGETQYF
>TRBV5-1|17|TRBJ2-2|-|once
TGCGCCAGCAGCTTGGGGCTACTCCTTCATAACACCGGGGAGCTGTTTTTT
CASSLGLLLHNTGELFF
>TRBV27|13|TRBJ2-7|-|-
TGTGCCAGCAGCCCACGGGACGGTTACGAGCAGTACTTC
CASSPRDGYEQYF
>TRBV6-6|13|TRBJ2-7|-|-
TGTGCCAGCAGTTACGTGGGAGTGGGCGAGCAGTACTTC
CASSYVGVGEQYF
>TRBV7-2|14|TRBJ2-1|-|-
TGTGCCAGCAGCCCAGGAGGGGGTTACAATGAGCAGTTCTTC
CASSPGGGYNEQFF
>TRBV29-1|14|TRBJ1-2|TRBD1|few
TGCAGCGTAGCGAGGACAGGACCGAACTATGGCTACACCTTC
CSVARTGPNYGYTF
>TRBV19|14|TRBJ2-1|-|-
TGTGCCTCCAAGGCGCTAAGCTCCTACAATGAGCAGTTCTTC
CASKALSSYNEQFF
>TRBV28|15|TRBJ2-4|-|-
TGTGCCAGCAGTTTGGGTAGTTGGGCCAAAAACATTCAGTACTTC
CASSLGSWAKNIQYF
>TRBV19|14|TRBJ2-4|-|few
TGTGCCAGTAGTATAGGGGACACCAATGGCCGGAAGTACTTC
CASSIGDTNGRKYF
>TRBV30|14|TRBJ1-2|-|-
TGTGCCTGGAGTGTAAATCAGGAAAAGAAGGGCTACACCTTC
CAWSVNQEKKGYTF
>TRBV29-1|16|TRBJ2-3|TRBD2|-
TGCAGCGTTTCAGGGCTAGCGGGAGGGCCCAGAGATACGCAGTATTTT
CSVSGLAGGPRDTQYF
>TRBV27|14|TRBJ1-4|-|-
TGTGCCAGCAGTTACGGGGGTCCTAATGAAAAACTGTTTTTT
CASSYGGPNEKLFF
>TRBV5-6|15|TRBJ2-7|TRBD2|few
TGTGCCAGCAGCTTATCCGCTAGCGGACTTTACGAGCAGTACTTC
CASSLSASGLYEQYF
>TRBV4-3|16|TRBJ2-7|TRBD2|-
TGCGCCAGCAGCCAAGATCCAGGCGGGAGCTCCTACGAGCAGTACTTC
CASSQDPGGSSYEQYF
>TRBV2|18|TRBJ2-1|TRBD2|-
TGTGCCAGCAGCATGGGACTAGCGGGAGGGACCTTTGGGTATGAGCAGTTCTTC
CASSMGLAGGTFGYEQFF
>TRBV5-5|17|TRBJ2-6|-|-
TGTGCCAGCAGTTCGAGGGACTTTTACTCTGGGGCCAACGTCCTGACTTTC
CASSSRDFYSGANVLTF